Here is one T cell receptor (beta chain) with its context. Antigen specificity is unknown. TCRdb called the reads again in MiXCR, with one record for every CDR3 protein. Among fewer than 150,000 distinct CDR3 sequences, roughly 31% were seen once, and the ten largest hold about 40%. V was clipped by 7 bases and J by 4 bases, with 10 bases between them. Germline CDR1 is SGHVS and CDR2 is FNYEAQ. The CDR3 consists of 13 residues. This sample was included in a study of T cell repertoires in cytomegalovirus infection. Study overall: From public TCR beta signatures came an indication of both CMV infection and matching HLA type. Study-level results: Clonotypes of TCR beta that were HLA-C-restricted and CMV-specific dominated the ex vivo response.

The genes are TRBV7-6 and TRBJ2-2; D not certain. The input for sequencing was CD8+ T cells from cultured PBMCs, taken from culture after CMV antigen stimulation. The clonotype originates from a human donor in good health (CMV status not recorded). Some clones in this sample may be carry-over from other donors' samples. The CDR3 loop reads CASTPIPTGELFF. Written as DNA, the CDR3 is TGTGCCAGCACCCCGATCCCCACCGGGGAGCTGTTTTTT.